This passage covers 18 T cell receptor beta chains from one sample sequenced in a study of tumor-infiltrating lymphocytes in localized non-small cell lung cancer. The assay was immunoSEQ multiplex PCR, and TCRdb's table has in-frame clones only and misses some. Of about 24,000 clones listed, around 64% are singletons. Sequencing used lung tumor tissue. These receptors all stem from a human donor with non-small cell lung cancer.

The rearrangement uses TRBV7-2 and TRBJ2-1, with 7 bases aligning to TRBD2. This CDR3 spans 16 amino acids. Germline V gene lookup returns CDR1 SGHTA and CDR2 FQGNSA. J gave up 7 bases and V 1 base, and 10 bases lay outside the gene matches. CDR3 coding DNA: TGTGCCAGCAGCTTAGAATCGGCGGGAGTGAGTAATGAGCAGTTCTTC. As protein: CASSLESAGVSNEQFF.

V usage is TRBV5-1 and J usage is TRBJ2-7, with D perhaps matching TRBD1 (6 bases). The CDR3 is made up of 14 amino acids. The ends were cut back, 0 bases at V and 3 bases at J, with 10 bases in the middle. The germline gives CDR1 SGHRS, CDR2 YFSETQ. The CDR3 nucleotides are TGCGCCAGCAGCTTGGACAGGGTATTCTACGAGCAGTACTTC. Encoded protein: CASSLDRVFYEQYF.

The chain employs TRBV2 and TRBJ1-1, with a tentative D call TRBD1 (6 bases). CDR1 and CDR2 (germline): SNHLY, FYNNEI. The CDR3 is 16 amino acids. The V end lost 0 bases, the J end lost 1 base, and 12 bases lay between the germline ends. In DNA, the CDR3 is TGTGCCAGCAGTGAAGCTAGGGGGAGGAGGAACACTGAAGCTTTCTTT. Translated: CASSEARGRRNTEAFF.

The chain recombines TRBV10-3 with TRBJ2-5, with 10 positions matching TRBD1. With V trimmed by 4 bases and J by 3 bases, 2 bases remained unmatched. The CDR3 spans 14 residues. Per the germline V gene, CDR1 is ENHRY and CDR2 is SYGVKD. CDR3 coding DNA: TGTGCCATCAGTGGGACAGGGGGAGAAGAGACCCAGTACTTC. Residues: CAISGTGGEETQYF.

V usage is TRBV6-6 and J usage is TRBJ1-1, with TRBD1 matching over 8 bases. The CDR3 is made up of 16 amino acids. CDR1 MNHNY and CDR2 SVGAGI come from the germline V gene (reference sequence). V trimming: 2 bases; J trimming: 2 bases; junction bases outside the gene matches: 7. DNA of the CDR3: TGTGCCAGCAGTTACCCCCCGACAGGGGCTAACACTGAAGCTTTCTTT. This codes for CASSYPPTGANTEAFF.

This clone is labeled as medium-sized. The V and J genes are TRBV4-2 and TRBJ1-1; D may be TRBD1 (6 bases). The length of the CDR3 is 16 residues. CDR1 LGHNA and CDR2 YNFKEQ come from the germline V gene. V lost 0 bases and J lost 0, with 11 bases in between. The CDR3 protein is CASSQDYTGLNTEAFF. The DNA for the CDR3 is TGTGCCAGCAGCCAAGATTATACAGGGTTGAACACTGAAGCTTTCTTT.

The CDR3 here is CASSPGPSTGELFF. For the CDR3, the DNA is TGTGCCAGCAGCCCCGGGCCCTCGACCGGGGAGCTGTTTTTT. The chain carries TRBV13 and TRBJ2-2; D not certain. The CDR3 runs 14 residues. V shed 5 bases and J shed 5 bases, with 12 bases lying between them. The V gene's germline CDR1 is PRHDT and CDR2 FYEKMQ (reference sequence).

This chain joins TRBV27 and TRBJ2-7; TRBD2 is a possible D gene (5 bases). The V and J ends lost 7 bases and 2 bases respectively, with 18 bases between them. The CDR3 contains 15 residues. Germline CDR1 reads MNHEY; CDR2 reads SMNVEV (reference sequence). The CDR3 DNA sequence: TGTGCCAGCACCAAACTAACGGCCGGGGCCTACGAGCAGTACTTC. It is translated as CASTKLTAGAYEQYF.

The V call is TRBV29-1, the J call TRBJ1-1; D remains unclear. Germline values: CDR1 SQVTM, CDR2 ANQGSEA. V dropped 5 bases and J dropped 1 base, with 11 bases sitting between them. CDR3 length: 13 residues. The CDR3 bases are TGCAGCGTTAGGCCGGACGGGAACACTGAAGCTTTCTTT. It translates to CSVRPDGNTEAFF.

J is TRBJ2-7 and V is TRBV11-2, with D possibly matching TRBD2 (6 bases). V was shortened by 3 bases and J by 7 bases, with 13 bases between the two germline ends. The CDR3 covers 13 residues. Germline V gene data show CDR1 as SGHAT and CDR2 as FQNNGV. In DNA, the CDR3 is TGTGCCAGCAGCTTTTATGACAGCGGGGAGCAGTACTTC. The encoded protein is CASSFYDSGEQYF.

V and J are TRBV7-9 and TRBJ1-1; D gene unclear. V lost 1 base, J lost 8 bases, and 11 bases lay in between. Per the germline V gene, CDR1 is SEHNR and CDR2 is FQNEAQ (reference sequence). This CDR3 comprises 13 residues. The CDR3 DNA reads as TGTGCCAGCAGCTTAGGGAAACGGAAGGAAGCTTTCTTT. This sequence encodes CASSLGKRKEAFF.

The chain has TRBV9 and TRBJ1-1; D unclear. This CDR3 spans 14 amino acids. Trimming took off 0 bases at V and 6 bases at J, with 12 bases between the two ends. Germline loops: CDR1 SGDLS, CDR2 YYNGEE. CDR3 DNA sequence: TGTGCCAGCAGCGTAGTTCAGGAACTGTCTGAAGCTTTCTTT. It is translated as CASSVVQELSEAFF.

CDR3 sequence (DNA): TGCGCCAGCAGCTTGGACGCCAGCTCCTCTAGCACAGATACGCAGTATTTT. This codes for CASSLDASSSSTDTQYF. This chain connects TRBV5-1 to TRBJ2-3, with D unresolved. The V gene lost 0 bases and the J gene lost 0 bases, with 14 bases spanning the gap. The V gene's germline CDR1 is SGHRS and CDR2 YFSETQ. This CDR3 contains 17 residues.

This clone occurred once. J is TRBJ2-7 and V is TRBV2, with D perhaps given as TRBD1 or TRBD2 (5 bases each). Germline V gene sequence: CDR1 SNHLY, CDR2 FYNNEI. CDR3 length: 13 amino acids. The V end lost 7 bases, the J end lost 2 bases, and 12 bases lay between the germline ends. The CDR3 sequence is CASTRDGTYEQYF. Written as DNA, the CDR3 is TGTGCCAGCACTCGGGACGGAACCTACGAGCAGTACTTC.

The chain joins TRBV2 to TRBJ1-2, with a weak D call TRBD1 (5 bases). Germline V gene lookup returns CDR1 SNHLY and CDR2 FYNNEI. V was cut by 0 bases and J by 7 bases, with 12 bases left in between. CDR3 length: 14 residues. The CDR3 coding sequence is TGTGCCAGCAGTGAAGCAGACGGGACCTTTGGCTACACCTTC. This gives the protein CASSEADGTFGYTF.

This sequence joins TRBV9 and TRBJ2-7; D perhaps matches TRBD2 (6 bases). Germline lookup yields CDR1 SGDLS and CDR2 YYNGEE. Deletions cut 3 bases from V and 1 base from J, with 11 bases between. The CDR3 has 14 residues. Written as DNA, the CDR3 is TGTGCCAGCAGCGCGGGACTTTGGTCCTACGAGCAGTACTTC. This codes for CASSAGLWSYEQYF.

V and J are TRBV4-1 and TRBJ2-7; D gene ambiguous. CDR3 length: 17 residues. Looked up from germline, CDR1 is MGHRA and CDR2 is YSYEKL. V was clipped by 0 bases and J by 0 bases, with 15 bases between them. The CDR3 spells CASSQDLLFGGSYEQYF. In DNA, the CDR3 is TGCGCCAGCAGCCAAGATCTTTTATTCGGCGGCTCCTACGAGCAGTACTTC.

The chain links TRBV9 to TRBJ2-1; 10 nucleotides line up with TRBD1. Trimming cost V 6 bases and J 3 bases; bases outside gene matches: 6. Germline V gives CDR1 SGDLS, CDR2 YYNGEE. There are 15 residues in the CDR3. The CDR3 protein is CASTPGTGVYNEQFF. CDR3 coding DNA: TGTGCCAGCACCCCCGGGACAGGGGTCTACAATGAGCAGTTCTTC.